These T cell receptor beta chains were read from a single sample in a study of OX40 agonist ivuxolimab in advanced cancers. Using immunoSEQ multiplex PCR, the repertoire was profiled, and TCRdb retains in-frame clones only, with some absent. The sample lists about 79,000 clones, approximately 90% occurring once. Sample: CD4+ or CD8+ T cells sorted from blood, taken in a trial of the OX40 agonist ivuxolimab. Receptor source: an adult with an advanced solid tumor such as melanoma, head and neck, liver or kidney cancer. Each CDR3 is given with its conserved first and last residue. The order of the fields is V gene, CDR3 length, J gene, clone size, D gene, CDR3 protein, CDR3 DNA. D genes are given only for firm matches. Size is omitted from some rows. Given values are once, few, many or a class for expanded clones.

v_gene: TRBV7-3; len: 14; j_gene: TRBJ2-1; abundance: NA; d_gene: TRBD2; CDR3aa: CASSPSGVYNEQFF; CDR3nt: TGTGCCAGCAGTCCTAGCGGAGTTTACAATGAGCAGTTCTTC
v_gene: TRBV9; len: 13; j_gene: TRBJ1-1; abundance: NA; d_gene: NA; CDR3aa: CASSPRSGGEAFF; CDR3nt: TGTGCCAGCAGCCCACGATCGGGAGGGGAAGCTTTCTTT
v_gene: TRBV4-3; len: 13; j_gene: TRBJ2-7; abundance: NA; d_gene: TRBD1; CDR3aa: CASSRDRGYEQYF; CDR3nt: TGCGCCAGCAGCCGAGACAGGGGCTACGAGCAGTACTTC
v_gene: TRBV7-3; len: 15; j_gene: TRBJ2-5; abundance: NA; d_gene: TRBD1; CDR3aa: CASSLRGTAQETQYF; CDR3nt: TGTGCCAGCAGCTTGAGGGGGACAGCCCAAGAGACCCAGTACTTC
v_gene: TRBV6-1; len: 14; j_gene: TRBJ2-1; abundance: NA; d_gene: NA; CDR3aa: CASSQGNNIDEQFF; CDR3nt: TGTGCCAGCAGTCAGGGTAATAATATCGATGAGCAGTTCTTC
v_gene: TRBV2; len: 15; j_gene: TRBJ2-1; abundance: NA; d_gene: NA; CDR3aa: CASSEPGRSYNEQFF; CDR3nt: TGTGCCAGCAGTGAGCCGGGACGTTCCTACAATGAGCAGTTCTTC
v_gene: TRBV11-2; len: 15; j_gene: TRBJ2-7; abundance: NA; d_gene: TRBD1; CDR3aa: CASSRTGFGPYEQYF; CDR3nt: TGTGCCAGCAGCCGGACAGGGTTCGGACCCTACGAGCAGTACTTC
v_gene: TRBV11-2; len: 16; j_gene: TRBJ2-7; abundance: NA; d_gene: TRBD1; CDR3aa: CASRRGTRGRLYEQYF; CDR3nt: TGTGCCAGCAGACGCGGCACCAGGGGGCGACTCTACGAGCAGTACTTC
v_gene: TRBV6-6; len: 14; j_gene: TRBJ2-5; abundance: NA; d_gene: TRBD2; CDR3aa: CASSISGPQETQYF; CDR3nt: TGTGCCAGCAGTATTAGCGGGCCCCAAGAGACCCAGTACTTC
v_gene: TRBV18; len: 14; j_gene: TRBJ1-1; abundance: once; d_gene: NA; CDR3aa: CASSPRQTDTEAFF; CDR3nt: TGTGCCAGCTCACCACGGCAGACAGACACTGAAGCTTTCTTT
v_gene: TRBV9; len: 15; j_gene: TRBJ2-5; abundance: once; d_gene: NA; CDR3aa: CASSVEGWAQETQYF; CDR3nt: TGTGCCAGCAGCGTAGAGGGGTGGGCTCAAGAGACCCAGTACTTC
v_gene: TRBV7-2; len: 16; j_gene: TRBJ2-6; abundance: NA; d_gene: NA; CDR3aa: CASSLDRATGANVLTF; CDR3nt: TGTGCCAGCAGCTTAGACAGGGCGACTGGGGCCAACGTCCTGACTTTC
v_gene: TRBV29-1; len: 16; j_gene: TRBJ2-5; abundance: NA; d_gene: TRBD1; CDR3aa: CSARSTGGSGPETQYF; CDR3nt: TGCAGCGCTAGATCGACAGGGGGATCGGGCCCAGAGACCCAGTACTTC
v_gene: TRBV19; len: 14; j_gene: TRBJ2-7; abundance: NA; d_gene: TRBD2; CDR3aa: CASSIWEGAYEQYF; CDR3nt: TGTGCCAGTAGTATTTGGGAGGGAGCCTACGAGCAGTACTTC
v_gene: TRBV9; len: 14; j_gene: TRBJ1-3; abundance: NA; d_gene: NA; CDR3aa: CASSVQGTGNTIYF; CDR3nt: TGTGCCAGCAGCGTACAGGGGACAGGAAACACCATATATTTT
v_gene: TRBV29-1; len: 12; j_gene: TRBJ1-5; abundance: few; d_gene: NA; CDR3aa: CSVGQSDQPQHF; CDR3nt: TGCAGCGTTGGACAGTCGGATCAGCCCCAGCATTTT
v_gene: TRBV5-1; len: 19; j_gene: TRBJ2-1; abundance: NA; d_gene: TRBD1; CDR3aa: CASSSVGQGYPSSYNEQFF; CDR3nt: TGCGCCAGCAGTTCCGTTGGACAGGGCTATCCGAGCTCCTACAATGAGCAGTTCTTC
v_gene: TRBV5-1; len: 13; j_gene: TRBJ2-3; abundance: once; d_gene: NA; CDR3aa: CASSPRGEGTQYF; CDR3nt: TGCGCCAGCAGCCCGCGAGGGGAAGGTACGCAGTATTTT
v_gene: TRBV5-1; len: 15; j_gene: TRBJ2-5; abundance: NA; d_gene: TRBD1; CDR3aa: CASSPVGTVQETQYF; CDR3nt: TGCGCCAGCAGCCCAGTTGGGACAGTCCAAGAGACCCAGTACTTC
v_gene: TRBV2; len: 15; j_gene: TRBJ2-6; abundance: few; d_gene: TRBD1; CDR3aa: CASRIQGAGANVLTF; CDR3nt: TGTGCCAGCAGGATCCAGGGGGCTGGGGCCAACGTCCTGACTTTC
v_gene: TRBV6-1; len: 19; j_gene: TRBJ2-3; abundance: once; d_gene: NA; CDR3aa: CASSEARLRGGQGTDTQYF; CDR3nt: TGTGCCAGCAGTGAAGCACGACTAAGGGGGGGTCAGGGCACAGATACGCAGTATTTT
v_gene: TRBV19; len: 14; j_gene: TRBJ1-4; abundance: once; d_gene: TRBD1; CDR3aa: CASRGQTVGEKLFF; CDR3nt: TGTGCCAGTAGGGGACAGACGGTGGGAGAAAAACTGTTTTTT
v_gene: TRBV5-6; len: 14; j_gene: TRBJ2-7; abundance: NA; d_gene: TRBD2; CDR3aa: CASSPGRVGYEQYF; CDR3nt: TGTGCCAGCAGCCCCGGGAGGGTTGGCTACGAGCAGTACTTC
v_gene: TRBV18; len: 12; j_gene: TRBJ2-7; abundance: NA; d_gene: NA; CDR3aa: CASSLDSYEQYF; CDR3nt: TGTGCCAGCTCACTGGACTCCTACGAGCAGTACTTC
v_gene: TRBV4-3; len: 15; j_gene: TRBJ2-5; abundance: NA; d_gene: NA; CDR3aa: CASSQVRAEGETQYF; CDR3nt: TGCGCCAGCAGCCAAGTTCGAGCGGAGGGAGAGACCCAGTACTTC
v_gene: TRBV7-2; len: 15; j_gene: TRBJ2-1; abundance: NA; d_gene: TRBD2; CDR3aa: CASSSLAGESNEQFF; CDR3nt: TGTGCCAGCAGCTCTTTAGCGGGAGAGTCAAATGAGCAGTTCTTC
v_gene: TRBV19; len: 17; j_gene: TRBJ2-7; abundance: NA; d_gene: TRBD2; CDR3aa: CASSVGLAGGTSYEQYF; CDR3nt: TGTGCCAGTAGTGTCGGACTAGCGGGAGGGACATCCTACGAGCAGTACTTC
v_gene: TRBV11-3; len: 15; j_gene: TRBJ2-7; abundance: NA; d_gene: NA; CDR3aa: CASSNRRGSFHEQYF; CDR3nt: TGTGCCAGCAGCAACCGCAGGGGATCTTTTCACGAGCAGTACTTC
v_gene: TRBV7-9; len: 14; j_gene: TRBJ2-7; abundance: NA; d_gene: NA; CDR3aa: CASSWRGLSYEQYF; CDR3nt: TGTGCCAGCAGCTGGCGGGGCCTCTCCTACGAGCAGTACTTC
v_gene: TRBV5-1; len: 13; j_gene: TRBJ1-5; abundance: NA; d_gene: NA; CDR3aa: CASSLSWGQPQHF; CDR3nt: TGCGCCAGCAGCTTGAGTTGGGGACAGCCCCAGCATTTT
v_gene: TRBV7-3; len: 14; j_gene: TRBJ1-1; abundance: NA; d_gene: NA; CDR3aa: CASSLRPGSTEAFF; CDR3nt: TGTGCCAGCAGCTTACGTCCGGGCAGCACTGAAGCTTTCTTT
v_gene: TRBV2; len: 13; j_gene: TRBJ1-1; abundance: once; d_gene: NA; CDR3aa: CASSRRPYTEAFF; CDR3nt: TGTGCCAGCAGTCGCCGCCCTTACACTGAAGCTTTCTTT
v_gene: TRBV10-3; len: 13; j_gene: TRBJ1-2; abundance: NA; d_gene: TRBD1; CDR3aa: CAISAGTDYGYTF; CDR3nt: TGTGCCATCAGTGCCGGGACAGACTATGGCTACACCTTC
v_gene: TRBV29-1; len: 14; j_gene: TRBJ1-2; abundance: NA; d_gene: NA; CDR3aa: CSVENLDFFYGYTF; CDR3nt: TGCAGCGTTGAAAACCTCGATTTCTTTTATGGCTACACCTTC
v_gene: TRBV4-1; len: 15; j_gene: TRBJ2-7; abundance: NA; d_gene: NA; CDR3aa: CASSQDYRGRYEQYF; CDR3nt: TGCGCCAGCAGCCAAGATTACCGGGGTCGGTACGAGCAGTACTTC
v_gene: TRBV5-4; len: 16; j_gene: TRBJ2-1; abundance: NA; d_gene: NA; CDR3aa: CASSLAGRVHYNEQFF; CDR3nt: TGTGCCAGCAGCTTGGCCGGCCGAGTACACTACAATGAGCAGTTCTTC
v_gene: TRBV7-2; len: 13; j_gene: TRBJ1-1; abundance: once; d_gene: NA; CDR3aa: CASSLAGQDWAFF; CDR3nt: TGTGCCAGCAGCTTAGCGGGGCAGGATTGGGCTTTCTTT
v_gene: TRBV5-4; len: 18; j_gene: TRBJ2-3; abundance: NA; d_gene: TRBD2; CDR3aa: CASSLPGLAGAGTDTQYF; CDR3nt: TGTGCCAGCAGCTTGCCGGGACTAGCGGGAGCGGGCACAGATACGCAGTATTTT
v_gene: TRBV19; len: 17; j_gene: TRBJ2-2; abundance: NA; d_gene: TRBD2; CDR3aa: CASSITLAGGRTGELFF; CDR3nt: TGTGCCAGTAGTATAACCCTAGCGGGAGGGCGGACCGGGGAGCTGTTTTTT
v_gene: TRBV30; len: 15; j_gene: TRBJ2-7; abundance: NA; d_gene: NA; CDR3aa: CAWSGGRGGNYEQYF; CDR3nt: TGTGCCTGGAGTGGGGGGCGGGGAGGTAACTACGAGCAGTACTTC
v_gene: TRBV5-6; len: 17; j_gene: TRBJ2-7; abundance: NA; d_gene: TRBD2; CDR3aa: CASTKGLAGFRSYEQYF; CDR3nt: TGTGCCAGCACCAAAGGACTAGCGGGCTTCCGCTCCTACGAGCAGTACTTC
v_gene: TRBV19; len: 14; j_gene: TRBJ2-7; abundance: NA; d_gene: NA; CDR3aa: CASSPLGVGNEQYF; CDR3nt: TGTGCCAGTAGCCCCCTAGGGGTTGGCAACGAGCAGTACTTC
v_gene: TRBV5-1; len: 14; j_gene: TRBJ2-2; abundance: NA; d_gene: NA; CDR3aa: CASSLDGRLGELFF; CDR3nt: TGCGCCAGCAGCTTGGACGGCCGCCTAGGGGAGCTGTTTTTT
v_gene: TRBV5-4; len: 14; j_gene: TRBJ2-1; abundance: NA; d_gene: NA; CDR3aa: CASSGTSGYNEQFF; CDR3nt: TGTGCCAGCAGCGGGACCAGCGGGTACAATGAGCAGTTCTTC
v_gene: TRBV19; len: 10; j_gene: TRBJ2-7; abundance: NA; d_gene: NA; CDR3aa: CASGLYEQYF; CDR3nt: TGTGCCTCGGGGCTCTACGAGCAGTACTTC